The clone carrying this T cell receptor beta chain was seen repeatedly, ten times or more. The antigen remains unidentified. Losses at the gene ends were 6 bases for V and 2 bases for J; bases not matched to a gene: 5. The CDR3 covers 14 residues. CDR1 is MNHEY and CDR2 is SMNVEV in the germline V gene (reference sequence). These data come from a study of blood T cells in healthy people across ages. The study, taken as a whole, reports: Strong correlation was found linking TCR beta diversity to naive T cell percentage.

A sample-barcoded 5' primer and a J-beta primer mix were used in a second PCR of roughly 7 to 11 cycles. TCRdb passed the 5' RACE reads through MiXCR, listing each CDR3 protein once. This table has about 800,000 distinct CDR3 sequences, less than 60% appearing once. The sample taken for sequencing was blood. The TCR comes from an elderly man in good health. The V call is TRBV27, the J call TRBJ1-2; 8 positions agree with TRBD1. The CDR3 nucleotides are TGTGCCAGCAGAAGGACAGGGCAGAACTATGGCTACACCTTC. It is translated as CASRRTGQNYGYTF.